Sequencing of this T cell receptor beta chain was carried out in a study of blood T cell repertoires in COVID-19. As for the study in general: Sites across the United States, Italy and Spain contributed samples from acute and convalescent COVID-19. The cDNA or gDNA used as material had been derived from T cells, B-cell-depleted T cells, or PBMCs.

The CDR3 has 16 residues. The germline V gene encodes CDR1 KGHSH and CDR2 LQKENI. Trimming removed 5 bases from V and 0 bases from J, with 13 bases in between. This clone was observed a handful of times. Per the original data handling: Amplification with reference gene primers provided the estimates of nucleated cell counts. Using immunoSEQ multiplex PCR, the repertoire was profiled, and TCRdb retains in-frame clones only, with some absent. The V and J calls and the clone size are those of that table, but D and trimming were determined from the DNA. Counted here are under 300,000 clones, 80% to 90% occurring once; the ten biggest clones make up under 5%.

The J gene is TRBJ1-4, the V gene TRBV18, with D uncertain. The specimen was peripheral blood. The receptor's source is a man aged 50 to 59 with acute or convalescent COVID-19. CDR3 DNA sequence: TGTGCCAGCTCAGATAGGACTGGGACAACTAATGAAAAACTGTTTTTT. Amino acids: CASSDRTGTTNEKLFF.